The 5 T cell receptor beta chains reported below all come from one sample, sequenced in a study of CD8+ T cells in alopecia areata. RNA was extracted and reverse transcribed into cDNA as the sequencing template. Only in-frame clones appear in the TCRdb table, and some are missing; sequencing was by immunoSEQ multiplex PCR. The sample has roughly 180,000 clones, 50% to 60% seen once. Treatment indicated: oral pan-JAK inhibitor, 5-10 mg twice daily. The sequencing here drew on CD4+ T cells sorted from blood, taken at week 4, from a patient treated with tofacitinib. The origin of the receptors is a human donor with alopecia areata.

V is TRBV29-1 and J is TRBJ1-1, with 7 bases that match TRBD1. Looked up from germline, CDR1 is SQVTM and CDR2 is ANQGSEA. V shed 6 bases and J 4 bases; nucleotides not matched to a gene: 11. The CDR3 contains 14 residues. The CDR3 sequence: CSVALRQGVTEAFF. The CDR3 DNA sequence: TGCAGCGTGGCCCTACGTCAGGGGGTCACTGAAGCTTTCTTT. Full variable domain (outside the CDR3, taken from reference TRBV29-1 and TRBJ1-1): SAVISQKPSRDICQRGTSLTIQCQVDSQVTMMFWYRQQPGQSLTLIATANQGSEATYESGFVIDKFPISRPNLTFSTLTVSNMSPEDSSIYLCSVALRQGVTEAFFGQGTRLTVV.

As concerns this clone: Additional DNA sequences in this sample encode the identical CDR3. The J gene is TRBJ2-7, the V gene TRBV29-1; 8 bases are a match to TRBD1. The V and J ends lost 6 bases and 6 bases, in that order; junction bases with no gene match: 4. The CDR3 has 11 amino acids. Per germline, CDR1 SQVTM and CDR2 ANQGSEA. CDR3 coding DNA: TGCAGCGTAGGACAGGGTGGCGAGCAGTACTTC. This encodes CSVGQGGEQYF.

The genes are TRBV30 and TRBJ1-3; no clear D. The germline gives CDR1 GTSNPN, CDR2 SVGIG (reference sequence). This CDR3 is built from 15 residues. V was cut by 3 bases and J by 3 bases, with 15 bases left in between. The CDR3 spells CAWRGGRSVGNTIYF. CDR3 DNA: TGTGCCTGGAGAGGAGGACGATCGGTTGGAAACACCATATATTTT.

The chain employs TRBV5-1 and TRBJ1-4, with no clear D. CDR3 size: 14 residues. Germline CDR1 SGHRS, CDR2 YFSETQ. V was cut by 0 bases and J by 5 bases, with 8 bases left in between. The DNA of the CDR3 is TGCGCCAGCAGCTTGGGGACTGGGAATGAAAAACTGTTTTTT. This gives the protein CASSLGTGNEKLFF. Supplemented by reference TRBV5-1 and TRBJ1-4, the full variable domain reads KAGVTQTPRYLIKTRGQQVTLSCSPISGHRSVSWYQQTPGQGLQFLFEYFSETQRNKGNFPGRFSGRQFSNSRSEMNVSTLELGDSALYLCASSLGTGNEKLFFGSGTQLSVL.

The chain is built from TRBV9 and TRBJ1-2; weak D call: TRBD1 (5 bases). V lost 5 bases and J 4 bases, leaving 15 bases between the germline ends. This CDR3 has 14 residues. Looked up from germline, CDR1 is SGDLS and CDR2 is YYNGEE. DNA for the CDR3: TGTGCCAGCAGTCAGAACGGGGCAGTCTATGGCTACACCTTC. This gives the protein CASSQNGAVYGYTF.